The subject of this entry is one T cell receptor beta chain. Here immunoSEQ multiplex PCR was the method, and the copy in TCRdb shows in-frame clones only, minus some. This table holds 96,000 or so clones, over 90% found once. This sample is part of a study of control samples from healthy donors and cancer patients. The CDR3 sequence is 14 residues long. V was clipped by 8 bases and J by 3 bases, with 16 bases between them. Germline loops: CDR1 SNHLY, CDR2 FYNNEI. The gene calls are TRBV2 and TRBJ1-1; a weak D match, TRBD1 (5 bases). Sequenced sample: blood. The TCR sequence derives from a man aged 18 to 30 in good health. The CDR3 is CASSRGREDTEAFF. In nucleotides, the CDR3 is TGTGCCAGCTCCCGGGGCAGGGAAGACACTGAAGCTTTCTTT.